This TCR beta chain was sequenced during a study of CD8+CD57+ T cells in acquired aplastic anemia. Study-wide context: Quantities of DNA derived from sorted CD4+ and CD8+ cells averaged approximately 3.3 ug. Whole-study results and caveats: Simpson's diversity of CD8+ cells was not significantly different in patients compared with controls.

The CDR3 sequence is 12 residues long. The V end was cut by 5 bases, the J end by 8 bases, with 10 bases between. In germline, CDR1 is SGHTA, CDR2 FQGNSA. Genomic DNA provided the template from which TCR beta VDJ and CDR3 profiles were obtained. MiXCR was run by TCRdb on the reads, yielding one entry per CDR3 protein. In the table there are some 48,000 distinct CDR3 sequences, 55% to 75% of which are singletons. On this clonotype itself: What it recognizes is unknown.

The rearrangement links TRBV7-2 to TRBJ2-1, with D possibly being TRBD2 (5 bases). The TCR sequence derives from a human donor in good health, serving as a control. Material for sequencing was sorted CD4+, CD8+, or CD8+CD57+ T cells (not recorded which) from PBMCs. The CDR3 spells CASSPGLYEQFF. In nucleotides, the CDR3 is TGTGCCAGCAGCCCTGGACTGTATGAGCAGTTCTTC.